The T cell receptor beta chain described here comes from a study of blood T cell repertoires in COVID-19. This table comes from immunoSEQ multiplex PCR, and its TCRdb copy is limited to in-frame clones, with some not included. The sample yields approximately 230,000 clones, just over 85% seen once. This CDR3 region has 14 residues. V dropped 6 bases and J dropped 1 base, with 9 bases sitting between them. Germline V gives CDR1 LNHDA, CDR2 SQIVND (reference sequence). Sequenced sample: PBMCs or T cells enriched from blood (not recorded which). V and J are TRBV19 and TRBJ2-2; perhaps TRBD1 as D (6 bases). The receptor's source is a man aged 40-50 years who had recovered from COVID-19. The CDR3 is CASSEGGNTGELFF. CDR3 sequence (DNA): TGTGCCAGTAGCGAAGGGGGGAACACCGGGGAGCTGTTTTTT.